The subject of this entry is one T cell receptor beta chain. A read error is possible here, since a much larger clone lies one base away. This sample was included in a study of glioma-infiltrating T cells. Germline CDR1 SGHRS, CDR2 YFSETQ. The length of the CDR3 is 16 residues. V gave up 2 bases and J gave up 5 bases; unmatched junction bases: 6. The iRepertoire nested amplicon-rescue multiplex PCR amplified TCR alpha and beta CDR3s from RNA. TCRdb reprocessed the multiplex PCR reads with MiXCR, giving one entry per CDR3 protein. Of fewer than 250,000 distinct CDR3 sequences listed, about 31% are singletons.

Sequencing was done on a sample of glioma tissue, nonneoplastic brain tissue, or PBMCs (not recorded which). The TCR was taken from a human donor with low-grade glioma or glioblastoma, undergoing nonglioma brain surgery, or in good health (not recorded which). V gene TRBV5-1 combines with J gene TRBJ2-1; 11 bases are a match to TRBD2. The DNA for the CDR3 is TGCGCCAGCAGCTTCCTTAGCGGGAGGGGCCACAATGAGCAGTTCTTC. It encodes CASSFLSGRGHNEQFF.